This entry lists 10 T cell receptor beta chains sequenced from one sample in a study of T-cell reconstitution after alpha-beta-depleted transplantation in children. Unique molecular identifiers were incorporated when the TCRbeta library was constructed. TCRdb used MiXCR to reprocess the PCR reads, holding one entry per CDR3 protein. The table shows a few hundred thousand distinct CDR3 sequences, with around 27% occurring only once. Material: PBMCs, obtained before TCRalphabeta/CD19-depleted stem cell transplant. The receptors stem from a boy under two years old with Wiskott-Aldrich syndrome, due to receive a stem cell transplant.

The J gene is TRBJ2-1, the V gene TRBV7-2, with unresolved D. The germline CDR1 and CDR2 sequences are SGHTA and FQGNSA. There are 14 residues in the CDR3. Trimming removed 1 base at V and 2 bases at J, with 6 bases between. In DNA, the CDR3 is TGTGCCAGCAGCTTAGTTCATACCTACAATGAGCAGTTCTTC. This codes for CASSLVHTYNEQFF. Filled out from reference TRBV7-2 and TRBJ2-1, the complete variable domain reads GAGVSQSPSNKVTEKGKDVELRCDPISGHTALYWYRQSLGQGLEFLIYFQGNSAPDKSGLPSDRFSAERTGGSVSTLTIQRTQQEDSAVYLCASSLVHTYNEQFFGPGTRLTVL.

Only a few counts were recorded for this clonotype. The V and J genes are TRBV5-1 and TRBJ2-7; 9 positions agree with TRBD2. Trimming cost V 5 bases and J 2 bases; bases outside gene matches: 11. This CDR3 is 16 amino acids long. Germline CDR1 and CDR2: SGHRS and YFSETQ. CDR3 loop: CASSRISGGLTYEQYF. DNA for the CDR3: TGCGCCAGCAGTAGGATTAGCGGGGGCCTTACCTACGAGCAGTACTTC.

This clonotype was picked up one time. This rearrangement joins TRBV20-1 to TRBJ2-2; D is undetermined. The CDR3 is 13 amino acids. Deletions cut 1 base from V and 4 bases from J, with 7 bases between. In germline, CDR1 is DFQATT, CDR2 SNEGSKA (reference sequence). The CDR3 loop reads CSARGGITGELFF. DNA for the CDR3: TGCAGTGCTAGAGGCGGCATCACCGGGGAGCTGTTTTTT.

This clonotype has a handful of counts. This rearrangement joins TRBV3-1 to TRBJ1-1; the D is unclear. V dropped 4 bases and J dropped 6 bases, with 9 bases sitting between them. The CDR3 runs to 12 residues. Germline CDR1 reads LGHDT; CDR2 reads YNNKEL (reference sequence). CDR3 sequence: CASSRTRAEAFF. The CDR3 DNA is TGTGCCAGCAGCCGAACTCGGGCTGAAGCTTTCTTT.

The table lists this clonotype with a few counts. The chain is built from TRBV28 and TRBJ2-7; D remains ambiguous. Trimming took 7 bases from V and 6 from J, leaving 19 bases between them. Germline CDR1 reads MDHEN; CDR2 reads SYDVKM. The length of the CDR3 is 14 residues. The CDR3 here is CASKPGPHYGEQYF. In DNA, the CDR3 is TGTGCCAGCAAACCCGGGCCCCACTACGGCGAGCAGTACTTC.

This rearrangement joins TRBV20-1 to TRBJ2-3; weak D call: TRBD2 (5 bases). V gave up 2 bases and J gave up 2 bases, with 17 bases separating them. CDR3 size: 16 residues. Per the germline V gene, CDR1 is DFQATT and CDR2 is SNEGSKA (reference sequence). The CDR3 reads CSARWPRGEATDTQYF. In DNA form, the CDR3 reads TGCAGTGCTAGATGGCCTCGGGGAGAAGCCACAGATACGCAGTATTTT.

The chain carries TRBV25-1 and TRBJ1-3; D is undetermined. The V gene lost 2 bases and the J gene lost 4 bases, with 3 bases spanning the gap. The CDR3 has 12 amino acids. Germline V gene data show CDR1 as MGHDK and CDR2 as SYGVNS. The CDR3 DNA reads as TGTGCCAGCAGTGAAGTGGGAAACACCATATATTTT. The encoded protein is CASSEVGNTIYF.

The gene calls are TRBV20-1 and TRBJ2-3, with D unresolved. V was pared by 1 base and J by 5 bases, with 13 bases between. Germline CDR1 reads DFQATT; CDR2 reads SNEGSKA (reference sequence). The CDR3 is 14 amino acids. Written as DNA, the CDR3 is TGCAGTGCTAGAGGGAGTGCAGGAAAAGATACGCAGTATTTT. Translation gives CSARGSAGKDTQYF.

The chain carries TRBV12-3 or TRBV12-4 and TRBJ2-2, with D uncertain. The CDR3 is 15 amino acids. V lost 1 base and J 7 bases, leaving 13 bases between the germline ends. Here the CDR3 reads CASSLVLVLGGELFF. CDR3 in DNA: TGTGCCAGCAGTTTAGTGCTAGTTTTAGGCGGGGAGCTGTTTTTT.

This chain connects TRBV20-1 to TRBJ2-5, with D maybe TRBD2 (5 bases). This CDR3 contains 13 residues. V was shortened by 7 bases and J by 6 bases, with 18 bases between the two germline ends. Germline loops: CDR1 DFQATT, CDR2 SNEGSKA (reference sequence). The CDR3 DNA reads as TGCAGTGTTTCGTCGGCTAGCTTGAAGACCCAGTACTTC. Protein sequence: CSVSSASLKTQYF.